The text below deals with one T cell receptor (beta chain). What it recognizes is unknown. These data are taken from a study of T cells in Graves' hyperthyroidism and ophthalmopathy. Study-wide results and limits: Ophthalmopathy was predicted by the model a median of about six months ahead of onset.

TCR beta CDR3 sequences were amplified from RNA transcripts. The TCR CDR3 first-round RT-PCR relied on the HTBI primer set. One entry per CDR3 protein, called by TCRdb with MiXCR from the multiplex PCR reads. Of around 100,000 distinct CDR3 sequences in the sample, around 50% are singletons; the top ten hold roughly 24%. This CDR3 spans 15 amino acids. The V segment lost 4 bases and the J segment 7 bases; nucleotides outside the gene matches: 12. The germline CDR1 and CDR2 sequences are LGHNA and YNFKEQ. This clonotype was sampled from a man aged 40-55 years with Graves' hyperthyroidism. V usage is TRBV4-2 and J usage is TRBJ1-1, with 7 bases lining up with TRBD1. Specimen: blood. The CDR3 loop reads CASSRGDRATNEAFF. Written as DNA, the CDR3 is TGTGCCAGCAGCCGAGGCGACAGGGCGACTAATGAAGCTTTCTTT.